Described below is a single TCR beta chain sequence and its context. Its antigen is undetermined. The sample originates from a study of T-cell memory formation after mild COVID-19. Overall study findings and caveats: The CD4+ clones that contracted clustered mainly within CM and EM, and the CD8+ clones concentrated in EMRA. Pre-infection memory carried some responding clones, suggesting that cross-reactive memory joined.

Sample barcodes and UMIs were carried by the TCR alpha and TCR beta cDNA libraries that 5'RACE generated with constant-segment primers. A single record per CDR3 protein comes from TCRdb applying MiXCR to the 5' RACE reads. The sample shows over 70,000 distinct CDR3 sequences, approximately 15% of them seen only once. Losses at the gene ends were 2 bases for V and 3 bases for J; bases not matched to a gene: 1. CDR1 is GTSNPN, CDR2 SVGIG, per germline (reference sequence). This CDR3 has 15 amino acids. This chain uses TRBV30 with TRBJ1-6; 10 bases map to TRBD1. Material: PBMCs or a T cell subset sorted from them (not recorded which). This sequence originates from a man between 18 and 29 years old who had mild COVID-19 (a few samples of this study predate the infection). Cell type and time point are not known. This chain's CDR3 is CAWSWTGGYNSPLHF. CDR3 sequence (DNA): TGTGCCTGGAGTTGGACAGGGGGCTATAATTCACCCCTCCACTTT.